The entry that follows covers one T cell receptor beta chain sequence. V shed 2 bases and J 4 bases; nucleotides not matched to a gene: 7. CDR1 and CDR2 from the germline V gene are MNHNS and SASEGT. The length of the CDR3 is 15 residues. Using immunoSEQ multiplex PCR, the repertoire was profiled, and TCRdb retains in-frame clones only, with some absent. Among some 170,000 clones listed, around 76% were seen once. This entry belongs to a study of blood T cell repertoires in COVID-19. Turning to the study itself: From T cells, B-cell-depleted T cells, or PBMCs came the material, which was cDNA or gDNA.

The sample was peripheral blood. The chain combines TRBV6-1 with TRBJ2-7; 8 bases fit TRBD1. This receptor was identified in a woman between 65 and 79 years old with acute or convalescent COVID-19. This CDR3 is CASSERETGGYEQYF. In nucleotides, the CDR3 is TGTGCCAGCAGTGAAAGAGAAACAGGGGGGTACGAGCAGTACTTC.